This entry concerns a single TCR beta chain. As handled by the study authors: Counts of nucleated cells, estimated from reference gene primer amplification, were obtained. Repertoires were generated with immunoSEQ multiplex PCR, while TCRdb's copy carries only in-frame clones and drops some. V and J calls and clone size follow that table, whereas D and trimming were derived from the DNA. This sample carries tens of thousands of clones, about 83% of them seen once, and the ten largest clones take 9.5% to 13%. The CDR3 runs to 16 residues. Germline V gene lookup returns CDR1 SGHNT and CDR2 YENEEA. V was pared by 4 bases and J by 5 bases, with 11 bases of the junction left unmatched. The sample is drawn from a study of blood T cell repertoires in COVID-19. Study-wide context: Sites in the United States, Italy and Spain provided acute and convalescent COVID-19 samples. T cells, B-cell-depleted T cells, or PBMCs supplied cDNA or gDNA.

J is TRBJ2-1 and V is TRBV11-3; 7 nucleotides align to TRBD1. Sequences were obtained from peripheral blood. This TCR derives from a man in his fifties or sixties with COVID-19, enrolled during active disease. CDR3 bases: TGTGCCAGCAGCTCAAACAGGGGTGCGGATAACAATGAGCAGTTCTTC. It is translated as CASSSNRGADNNEQFF.